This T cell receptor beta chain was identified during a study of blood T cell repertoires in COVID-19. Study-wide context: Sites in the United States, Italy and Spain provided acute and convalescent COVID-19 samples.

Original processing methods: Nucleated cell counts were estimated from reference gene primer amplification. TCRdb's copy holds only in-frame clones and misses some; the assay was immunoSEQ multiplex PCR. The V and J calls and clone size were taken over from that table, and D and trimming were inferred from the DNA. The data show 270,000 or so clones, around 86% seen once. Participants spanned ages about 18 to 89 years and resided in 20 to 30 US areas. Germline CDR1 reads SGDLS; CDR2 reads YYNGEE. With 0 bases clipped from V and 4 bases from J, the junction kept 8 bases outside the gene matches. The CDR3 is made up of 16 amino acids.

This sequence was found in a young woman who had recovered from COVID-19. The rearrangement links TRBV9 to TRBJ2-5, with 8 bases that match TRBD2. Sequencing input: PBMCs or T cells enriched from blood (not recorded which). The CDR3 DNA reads TGTGCCAGCAGCGTAGGAGCGGGAGTGTATGGAGAGACCCAGTACTTC. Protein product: CASSVGAGVYGETQYF. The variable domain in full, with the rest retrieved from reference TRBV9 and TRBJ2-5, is DSGVTQTPKHLITATGQRVTLRCSPRSGDLSVYWYQQSLDQGLQFLIQYYNGEERAKGNILERFSAQQFPDLHSELNLSSLELGDSALYFCASSVGAGVYGETQYFGPGTRLLVL.